This T cell receptor (beta chain) came from a study of a mutant IDH1 vaccine in newly diagnosed glioma. Overall study context: The therapy given earlier, which was standard therapy, consisted of radiotherapy, temozolomide, or both, and most of the patients received both.

Study-level points and caveats: Immune responses arising from the vaccine appeared in more than 80% of patients. Top-clonotype changes in peripheral T cells seemed unrelated to pseudoprogression.

The repertoire was sequenced with immunoSEQ multiplex PCR; TCRdb's copy has only in-frame clones and lacks some. This sample has about 25,000 clones, with 93% found just once. In regard to this clone: Its target is not known.

Trimming shortened V by 4 bases and J by 3 bases, and 13 bases separated the two germline ends. This CDR3 is 14 amino acids long. The germline V gene has CDR1 KGHSH and CDR2 LQKENI. As for time point: baseline, week 1 (first vaccination visit). The treatment: pre-vaccination baseline after standard-of-care therapy. The starting material was PBMCs, obtained from a glioma patient treated with radiotherapy, temozolomide or both. This TCR came from a middle-aged man with glioma. The V and J genes are TRBV18 and TRBJ2-7; D unclear. The CDR3 is CASSRERAGYEQYF. The CDR3 DNA reads as TGTGCCAGCTCACGGGAAAGGGCTGGCTACGAGCAGTACTTC.